Below are 17 T cell receptor beta chains sequenced from a single sample in a study of CD8+ T cells in alopecia areata. Isolated RNA was reverse transcribed into cDNA used as the sequencing template. Some clones are missing from TCRdb's copy, which holds only in-frame ones; the method was immunoSEQ multiplex PCR. Of approximately 170,000 clones listed, approximately 62% are singletons. Treatment noted: oral pan-JAK inhibitor, 5-10 mg twice daily. The source was CD4+ T cells sorted from blood, collected at week 24, from a patient treated with tofacitinib. These receptors were obtained from a human donor with alopecia areata.

The J gene is TRBJ1-2, the V gene TRBV29-1, with 8 positions matching TRBD1. CDR1 SQVTM and CDR2 ANQGSEA come from the germline V gene. J gave up 1 base and V 6 bases, and 7 bases lay outside the gene matches. This CDR3 has 14 residues. The CDR3 bases are TGCAGCGTAGAACGGGACAGGATTAACTATGGCTACACCTTC. It is translated as CSVERDRINYGYTF.

This chain links TRBV5-6 with TRBJ2-7; a possible D gene is TRBD1 (6 bases). V lost 1 base and J lost 2, with 10 bases in between. The CDR3 is 14 residues long. The germline V gene encodes CDR1 SGHDT and CDR2 YYEEEE. Here the CDR3 DNA reads TGTGCCAGCAGCTTGAGACAGGATGCCTACGAGCAGTACTTC. Amino acid sequence: CASSLRQDAYEQYF.

This chain joins TRBV25-1 and TRBJ2-1, with D possibly being TRBD2 (6 bases). V was pared by 5 bases and J by 6 bases, with 14 bases between. The germline V gene encodes CDR1 MGHDK and CDR2 SYGVNS. CDR3 length: 14 amino acids. This chain's CDR3 is CASSTVGGANEQFF. DNA of the CDR3: TGTGCCAGCAGTACCGTCGGGGGAGCCAATGAGCAGTTCTTC.

The rearrangement uses TRBV4-1 and TRBJ2-2; tentative D call: TRBD2 (5 bases). CDR3 size: 16 residues. Trimming removed 0 bases at V and 3 bases at J, with 11 bases between. CDR1 and CDR2 from the germline V gene are MGHRA and YSYEKL. The CDR3 sequence: CASSQEAEADTGELFF. The CDR3 coding sequence is TGCGCCAGCAGCCAAGAGGCGGAGGCGGACACCGGGGAGCTGTTTTTT.

The chain carries TRBV30 and TRBJ2-5; possible D gene TRBD1, 6 bases. Per germline, CDR1 GTSNPN and CDR2 SVGIG (reference sequence). Deletions cut 0 bases from V and 1 base from J, with 12 bases between. The CDR3 extends over 15 amino acids. The CDR3 sequence is CAWSVIGGLQETQYF. CDR3 coding DNA: TGTGCCTGGAGTGTGATTGGGGGCCTCCAAGAGACCCAGTACTTC.

The V gene is TRBV6-5, the J gene TRBJ1-1; TRBD1 agrees at 7 bases. Germline-derived CDR1 and CDR2 are MNHEY and SVGAGI. The ends lost 5 bases at V and 10 bases at J; junction bases unmatched: 10. The CDR3 is made up of 13 amino acids. CDR3 amino acids: CASSLIAQGRAFF. CDR3 nucleotides: TGTGCCAGCAGTCTCATCGCACAGGGGAGAGCTTTCTTT.

V and J are TRBV4-1 and TRBJ2-5, with D uncertain. CDR1 and CDR2 (germline): MGHRA, YSYEKL. The CDR3 spans 13 residues. The ends were cut back, 1 base at V and 2 bases at J, with 5 bases in the middle. The chain's CDR3 is CASSQVGQETQYF. DNA for the CDR3: TGCGCCAGCAGCCAAGTCGGTCAAGAGACCCAGTACTTC.

The J gene is TRBJ1-5, the V gene TRBV10-3, with D perhaps TRBD1 (5 bases). V lost 8 bases, J lost 0 bases, and 8 bases lay in between. CDR1 and CDR2 from the germline V gene are ENHRY and SYGVKD. The CDR3 spans 13 residues. The CDR3 here is CAIRGDSNQPQHF. CDR3 DNA sequence: TGTGCCATCCGGGGGGATAGCAATCAGCCCCAGCATTTT.

This clone has a handful of counts. This chain joins TRBV10-3 and TRBJ1-5, with D possibly TRBD1 on 5 matching bases. Germline V gives CDR1 ENHRY, CDR2 SYGVKD. The CDR3 contains 13 residues. Trimming cost V 7 bases and J 3 bases, with 10 bases left between them. CDR3 nucleotide sequence: TGTGCCATCACCGCAGGGTCCAATCAGCCCCAGCATTTT. Translated, it gives CAITAGSNQPQHF.

This chain links TRBV19 with TRBJ2-7, with D uncertain. Deletions cut 1 base from V and 3 bases from J, with 7 bases between. Looked up from germline, CDR1 is LNHDA and CDR2 is SQIVND (reference sequence). CDR3 size: 13 residues. CDR3 sequence reads: CASSIGQDYEQYF. DNA for the CDR3: TGTGCCAGTAGTATAGGGCAGGACTACGAGCAGTACTTC.

The rearrangement joins TRBV2 to TRBJ2-7; unclear D gene. CDR1 and CDR2 (germline): SNHLY, FYNNEI. This CDR3 is built from 11 residues. Trimming pared 10 bases from V and 5 bases from J, leaving 12 bases between. As DNA, the CDR3 is TGTGCCACCAGGCCTGTCAACGAGCAGTACTTC. Its translation is CATRPVNEQYF.

DNA for the CDR3: TGCGCCAGCAGCCAATTCGCTGAAGCTTTCTTT. Translation: CASSQFAEAFF. The chain is built from TRBV4-1 and TRBJ1-1; D is unresolved. Germline values: CDR1 MGHRA, CDR2 YSYEKL. Trimming left V 2 bases short and J 6 bases short, with 4 bases between. The CDR3 is 11 residues long.

V and J are TRBV10-3 and TRBJ2-7; D gene ambiguous. CDR1 is ENHRY, CDR2 SYGVKD, per germline. V lost 8 bases, J lost 5 bases, and 13 bases lay in between. The CDR3 is made up of 12 amino acids. The CDR3 DNA is TGTGCCATCTCCGAAGGGTTCAACGAGCAGTACTTC. Protein sequence: CAISEGFNEQYF.

This clone was found a few times. The rearrangement joins TRBV9 to TRBJ2-5; weak D call: TRBD2 (6 bases). The assigned J gene may be wrong: the sequence end matches TRBJ2-7 better. The CDR3 contains 12 residues. CDR1 and CDR2 from the germline V gene are SGDLS and YYNGEE. Here the CDR3 reads CASSGGDYEQYF. The DNA for the CDR3 is TGTGCCAGCAGTGGAGGGGACTACGAGCAGTACTTC.

The chain is built from TRBV4-2 and TRBJ2-3; D unclear. Germline loops: CDR1 LGHNA, CDR2 YNFKEQ. The CDR3 extends over 13 amino acids. The V and J ends lost 3 bases and 4 bases respectively, with 8 bases between them. Here the CDR3 reads CASSQAVADTQYF. CDR3 nucleotides: TGTGCCAGCAGCCAGGCAGTGGCAGATACGCAGTATTTT.

The chain combines TRBV14 with TRBJ1-5; D remains ambiguous. In germline, CDR1 is SGHDN, CDR2 FVKESK. CDR3 length: 16 residues. V lost 0 bases to trimming and J lost 0 bases, with 9 bases between them. CDR3 loop: CASSQDCEYSNQPQHF. The DNA for the CDR3 is TGTGCCAGCAGCCAAGATTGCGAGTATAGCAATCAGCCCCAGCATTTT.

V usage is TRBV10-3 and J usage is TRBJ2-2; D not resolved. Trimming cost V 0 bases and J 4 bases, with 6 bases left between them. The CDR3 has 14 residues. CDR1 and CDR2 from the germline V gene are ENHRY and SYGVKD. The CDR3 DNA follows: TGTGCCATCAGTGAGTCTGCAGGCACCGGGGAGCTGTTTTTT. It encodes CAISESAGTGELFF.